This TCR beta chain was recorded in a study of blood T cell repertoires in COVID-19. Study at large: Researchers got acute and convalescent COVID-19 samples from the United States, Italy and Spain. Nucleic acid was either cDNA or gDNA, and it came from T cells, B-cell-depleted T cells, or PBMCs.

CDR1 is KGHDR, CDR2 SFDVKD, per germline. This CDR3 is 15 amino acids long. V lost 4 bases and J lost 10; bases outside the gene matches: 10. Per the authors' pipeline: Reference gene primer amplification in the assay estimated nucleated cell counts. This table comes from immunoSEQ multiplex PCR, and its TCRdb copy is limited to in-frame clones, with some not included. That table is the source of V, J and clone size, and D and trimming were worked out from the DNA. The sample lists about 52,000 clones, about four fifths occurring once. The sample consisted of peripheral blood. The chain recombines TRBV24-1 with TRBJ2-1, with 9 bases lining up with TRBD2. The receptor was isolated from an elderly woman with COVID-19, enrolled during active disease. The chain's CDR3 is CATSDRMEREVEQFF. DNA for the CDR3: TGTGCCACCAGTGACCGGATGGAGCGGGAGGTCGAGCAGTTCTTC.